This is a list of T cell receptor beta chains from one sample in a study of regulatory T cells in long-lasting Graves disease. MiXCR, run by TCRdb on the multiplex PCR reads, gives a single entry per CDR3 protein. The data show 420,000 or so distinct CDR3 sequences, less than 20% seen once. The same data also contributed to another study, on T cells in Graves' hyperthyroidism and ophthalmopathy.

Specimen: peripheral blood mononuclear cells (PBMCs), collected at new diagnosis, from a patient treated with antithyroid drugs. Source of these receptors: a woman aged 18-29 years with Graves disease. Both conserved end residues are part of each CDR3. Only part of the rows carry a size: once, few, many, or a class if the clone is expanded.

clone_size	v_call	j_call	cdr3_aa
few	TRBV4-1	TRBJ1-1	CASSQVRGFTEAFF
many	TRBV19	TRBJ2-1	CASSRVRNEQFF
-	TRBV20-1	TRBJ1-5	CGARTGGSNQPQHF
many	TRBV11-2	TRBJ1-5	CASSLGTGPHQPQHF
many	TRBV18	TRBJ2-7	CASSPPTIGEQYF
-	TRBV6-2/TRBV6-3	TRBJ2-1	CASSYEGAGYNGQFF
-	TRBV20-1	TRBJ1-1	CSALRTATEAFF
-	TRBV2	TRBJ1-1	CASRGDSYTEAFF
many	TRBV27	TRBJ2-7	CASSRRWGGSYERYF
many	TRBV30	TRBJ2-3	CAWNMVDTQYF
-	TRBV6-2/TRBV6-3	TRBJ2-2	CASTRKNTGELFF
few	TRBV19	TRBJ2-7	CASSFGGDYEQYF
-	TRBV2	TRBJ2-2	CASIFGGSTGELFF
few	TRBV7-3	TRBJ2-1	CASSPTPGTSGRGEQFF
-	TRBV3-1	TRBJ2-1	CASSQEETSYNEQFF
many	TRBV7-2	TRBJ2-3	CASSISSTDTQYF
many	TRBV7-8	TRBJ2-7	CASSSDVGGLTHYEQYF
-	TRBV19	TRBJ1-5	CASSIWERRHQPQHF
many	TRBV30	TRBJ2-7	CAWKRGLSYEQYF
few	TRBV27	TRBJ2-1	CASSLTPPNEQFF
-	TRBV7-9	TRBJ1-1	CASSLSNDRVSEAFF
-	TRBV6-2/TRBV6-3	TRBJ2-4	CASSEPGVDSKNIQYF
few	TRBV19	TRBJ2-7	CASSVGGKKYEQYF
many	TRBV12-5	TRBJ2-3	CASAPLTGFTDTQYF
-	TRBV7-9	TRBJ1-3	CASSWDSGNTIYF
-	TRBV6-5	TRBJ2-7	CASSFSTRAGDEQYF
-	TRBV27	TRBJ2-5	CASRIAGGWETQYF
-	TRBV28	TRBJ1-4	CASSLSPVHRGEREKLFF
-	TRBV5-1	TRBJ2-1	CASSLAPTGTGGNEQFF
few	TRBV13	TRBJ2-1	CASSSRDSFNEQFF
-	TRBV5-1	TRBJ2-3	CASSQLAGGSNQYF
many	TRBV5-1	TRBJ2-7	CASSIDGTSLYEQYF
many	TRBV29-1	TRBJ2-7	CSVGTDSYEQYF
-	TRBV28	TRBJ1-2	CASSLGSGPTGWVYGYTF
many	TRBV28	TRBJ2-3	CASSRTPPGQGRTDTQYF
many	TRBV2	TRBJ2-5	CASNSPVQETQYF
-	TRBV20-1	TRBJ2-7	CSARGPGAQFHEQYF
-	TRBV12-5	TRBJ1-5	CASPQPQHF
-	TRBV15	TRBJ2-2	CATSSPGINTGELFF
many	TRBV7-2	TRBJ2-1	CASSSQAGVSYNEQFF
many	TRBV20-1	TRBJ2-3	CSARSGGVLTSTDTQYF
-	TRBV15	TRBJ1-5	CATTKFGSYNQPQHF
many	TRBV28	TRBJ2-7	CASSSAPPREQYF
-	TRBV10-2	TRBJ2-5	CASGSAVQETQYF
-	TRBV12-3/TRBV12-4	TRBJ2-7	CASSHSRGIREASSYEQYF
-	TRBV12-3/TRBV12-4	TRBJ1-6	CASSLAGSSYNSPLHF
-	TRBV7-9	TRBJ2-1	CASSPFNNEQFF
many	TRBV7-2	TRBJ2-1	CASSLWVNSYNEQFF
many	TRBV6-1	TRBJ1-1	CASSGGGVTEAFF
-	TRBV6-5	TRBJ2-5	CASGYGVQETQYF
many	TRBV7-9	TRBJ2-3	CASSTSETDTQYF
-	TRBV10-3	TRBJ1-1	CAISNNFVRMNTEAFF
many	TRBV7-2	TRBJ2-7	CASSRQGSDEQYF
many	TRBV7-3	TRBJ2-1	CASSLSSSNEQFF
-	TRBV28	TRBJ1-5	CASSFLGQGVQPQHF
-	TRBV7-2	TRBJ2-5	CASSLALLGLAQETQYF
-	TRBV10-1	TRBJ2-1	CASSESSGNSYNEQFF
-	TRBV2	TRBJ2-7	CATSVSQGLAYEQYF
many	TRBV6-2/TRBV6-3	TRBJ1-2	CASSSQGGGLGYTF
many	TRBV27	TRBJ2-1	CASSLSRGSSYNEQFF